Listed below are T cell receptor beta chains from one sample, sequenced in a study of graft-versus-host responses after intestinal transplantation. The antigens for these receptors are not known. Measured with immunoSEQ multiplex PCR; TCRdb has only the in-frame clones, and not every one. The sample includes tens of thousands of clones, roughly 96% of them seen just once. This material consisted of unstimulated CD8+ T cells sorted from spleen or lymph node cells, taken before transplant. The source is a human donor who was the organ donor for an intestinal transplant. Both conserved end residues are part of each CDR3. A D gene is named only where the DNA matches it firmly. Clone size, where shown, is once, few, many, or a class for clones that have expanded.

V gene: TRBV2
CDR3 length: 14
D gene: TRBD1
clone size: -
J gene: TRBJ1-4
CDR3 protein: CASRRQGANEKLFF
CDR3 DNA: TGTGCCAGCAGGCGACAGGGGGCTAATGAAAAACTGTTTTTT

V gene: TRBV28
CDR3 length: 14
D gene: -
clone size: few
J gene: TRBJ2-3
CDR3 protein: CASSSPQRTDTQYF
CDR3 DNA: TGTGCCAGCAGTTCCCCCCAGAGGACAGATACGCAGTATTTT

V gene: TRBV30
CDR3 length: 15
D gene: -
clone size: -
J gene: TRBJ1-5
CDR3 protein: CAWSVGASSNQPQHF
CDR3 DNA: TGTGCCTGGAGTGTTGGGGCTTCTAGCAATCAGCCCCAGCATTTT

V gene: TRBV7-9
CDR3 length: 12
D gene: -
clone size: -
J gene: TRBJ2-5
CDR3 protein: CASSLWGVTQYF
CDR3 DNA: TGTGCCAGCAGCTTATGGGGTGTGACCCAGTACTTC

V gene: TRBV7-7
CDR3 length: 15
D gene: -
clone size: once
J gene: TRBJ2-5
CDR3 protein: CASSLEHSHQETQYF
CDR3 DNA: TGTGCCAGCAGCTTAGAGCACAGCCACCAAGAGACCCAGTACTTC

V gene: TRBV29-1
CDR3 length: 11
D gene: -
clone size: -
J gene: TRBJ2-5
CDR3 protein: CSTRGERTQYF
CDR3 DNA: TGCAGCACTAGGGGAGAACGGACCCAGTACTTC

V gene: TRBV11-2
CDR3 length: 16
D gene: TRBD2
clone size: -
J gene: TRBJ2-2
CDR3 protein: CASSSALAGATGELFF
CDR3 DNA: TGTGCCAGCAGCTCCGCGCTAGCGGGGGCCACCGGGGAGCTGTTTTTT

V gene: TRBV4-3
CDR3 length: 16
D gene: -
clone size: -
J gene: TRBJ2-1
CDR3 protein: CASSQEWGGPENEQFF
CDR3 DNA: TGCGCCAGCAGCCAAGAGTGGGGGGGCCCCGAGAATGAGCAGTTCTTC

V gene: TRBV7-2
CDR3 length: 11
D gene: -
clone size: -
J gene: TRBJ1-2
CDR3 protein: CASSFSYGYTF
CDR3 DNA: TGTGCCAGCAGCTTCTCCTATGGCTACACCTTC

V gene: TRBV5-6
CDR3 length: 14
D gene: -
clone size: -
J gene: TRBJ1-2
CDR3 protein: CASSFGYPAYGYTF
CDR3 DNA: TGTGCCAGCAGCTTTGGCTATCCGGCCTATGGCTACACCTTC

V gene: TRBV11-2
CDR3 length: 14
D gene: -
clone size: -
J gene: TRBJ1-1
CDR3 protein: CASSLSPGGTEAFF
CDR3 DNA: TGTGCCAGCAGCTTATCTCCGGGAGGGACTGAAGCTTTCTTT

V gene: TRBV7-9
CDR3 length: 14
D gene: -
clone size: once
J gene: TRBJ1-4
CDR3 protein: CASSYSIVDEKLFF
CDR3 DNA: TGTGCCAGCAGCTATAGCATCGTGGATGAAAAACTGTTTTTT

V gene: TRBV7-9
CDR3 length: 14
D gene: -
clone size: once
J gene: TRBJ1-4
CDR3 protein: CASSLANLGEKLFF
CDR3 DNA: TGTGCCAGCAGCTTAGCAAATCTCGGGGAAAAACTGTTTTTT

V gene: TRBV7-3
CDR3 length: 17
D gene: TRBD1
clone size: -
J gene: TRBJ2-2
CDR3 protein: CASSLSPTGDNTGELFF
CDR3 DNA: TGTGCCAGCAGCTTAAGTCCCACAGGGGACAACACCGGGGAGCTGTTTTTT

V gene: TRBV7-3
CDR3 length: 17
D gene: -
clone size: -
J gene: TRBJ2-2
CDR3 protein: CASSPFGGPPDTGELFF
CDR3 DNA: TGTGCCAGCAGCCCGTTTGGAGGGCCTCCGGACACCGGGGAGCTGTTTTTT

V gene: TRBV7-3
CDR3 length: 14
D gene: -
clone size: -
J gene: TRBJ2-5
CDR3 protein: CASSLMGGQETQYF
CDR3 DNA: TGTGCCAGCAGCTTAATGGGGGGTCAAGAGACCCAGTACTTC

V gene: TRBV19
CDR3 length: 16
D gene: -
clone size: -
J gene: TRBJ2-7
CDR3 protein: CASSMDPKTVYYEQYF
CDR3 DNA: TGTGCCAGTAGTATGGACCCTAAGACAGTTTACTACGAGCAGTACTTC

V gene: TRBV29-1
CDR3 length: 12
D gene: TRBD1
clone size: -
J gene: TRBJ2-1
CDR3 protein: CSVSTGGNEQFF
CDR3 DNA: TGCAGCGTTTCGACAGGGGGCAATGAGCAGTTCTTC

V gene: TRBV6-4
CDR3 length: 15
D gene: TRBD1
clone size: -
J gene: TRBJ1-5
CDR3 protein: CASSDSDRGNQPQHF
CDR3 DNA: TGTGCCAGCAGTGACTCGGACAGGGGCAATCAGCCCCAGCATTTT